A selection of T cell receptor beta chains follows, all from one sample in a study of blood T cell repertoires in COVID-19. Clones were sequenced by immunoSEQ multiplex PCR, and TCRdb holds only the in-frame ones, with some missing. Of about 170,000 clones detected, around 92% appear once; the ten largest clones hold 4.8%. Sequencing input: peripheral blood. Receptor source: a man younger than 45 with COVID-19, enrolled during active disease. The CDR3 runs from the conserved cysteine through the conserved F or W. The D gene is left open where the match is weak. Clone size is shown for a subset of rows, as once, few, many or a class of expanded clone.

CDR3nt: TGCGCCAGCAGCTTGGCCCCAGGGGGGGAGACCCAGTACTTC
CDR3aa: CASSLAPGGETQYF
j_gene: TRBJ2-5
abundance: -
v_gene: TRBV5-1
d_gene: -

CDR3nt: TGTGCCAGCAGCCCAAAACCGGGACTAGCGGACAATGAGCAGTTCTTC
CDR3aa: CASSPKPGLADNEQFF
j_gene: TRBJ2-1
abundance: -
v_gene: TRBV3-1/TRBV3-2
d_gene: TRBD2

CDR3nt: TGTGCCAGCAGTGGAAAACCTTCCACGAGCATGAACACTGAAGCTTTCTTT
CDR3aa: CASSGKPSTSMNTEAFF
j_gene: TRBJ1-1
abundance: once
v_gene: TRBV25-1
d_gene: -

CDR3nt: TGTGCCAGCGGACAGGAAACTAATGAAAAACTGTTTTTT
CDR3aa: CASGQETNEKLFF
j_gene: TRBJ1-4
abundance: -
v_gene: TRBV4-2
d_gene: TRBD1

CDR3nt: TGTGCCAGCAGCCTACGGGGAGGGGACTATGGCTACACCTTC
CDR3aa: CASSLRGGDYGYTF
j_gene: TRBJ1-2
abundance: -
v_gene: TRBV5-4
d_gene: -

CDR3nt: TGTGCCAGCAGCCAAGAGGGAAGAGGAAACACCATATATTTT
CDR3aa: CASSQEGRGNTIYF
j_gene: TRBJ1-3
abundance: -
v_gene: TRBV16
d_gene: -

CDR3nt: TGTGCCAGCAGCCCCGGGGTCGGAAGCAATCAGCCCCAGCATTTT
CDR3aa: CASSPGVGSNQPQHF
j_gene: TRBJ1-5
abundance: -
v_gene: TRBV5-6
d_gene: -

CDR3nt: TGTGCCAGCAGCGTAGCTAACTATGAGCAGTTCTTC
CDR3aa: CASSVANYEQFF
j_gene: TRBJ2-1
abundance: -
v_gene: TRBV9
d_gene: -

CDR3nt: TGCGCCAGCAGTTCCGGGACTATAGTCGGGACCCAGTACTTC
CDR3aa: CASSSGTIVGTQYF
j_gene: TRBJ2-5
abundance: -
v_gene: TRBV5-1
d_gene: TRBD2

CDR3nt: TGTGCCAGCAGCCAAGATGGGGGGGGCGGCAATCAGCCCCAGCATTTT
CDR3aa: CASSQDGGGGNQPQHF
j_gene: TRBJ1-5
abundance: -
v_gene: TRBV3-1/TRBV3-2
d_gene: -

CDR3nt: TGTGCCAGCAGTTATACCGGACAAAGCTCCTACGAGCAGTACTTC
CDR3aa: CASSYTGQSSYEQYF
j_gene: TRBJ2-7
abundance: -
v_gene: TRBV6-6
d_gene: -

CDR3nt: TGCGCCAGCAGCCCTTACACCTCGACTAGCGGCACAGATACGCAGTATTTT
CDR3aa: CASSPYTSTSGTDTQYF
j_gene: TRBJ2-3
abundance: -
v_gene: TRBV4-3
d_gene: TRBD2

CDR3nt: TGTGCCAGCAGCGTAGCTGGGGGACTCTCCACCGGGGAGCTGTTTTTT
CDR3aa: CASSVAGGLSTGELFF
j_gene: TRBJ2-2
abundance: -
v_gene: TRBV9
d_gene: -

CDR3nt: TGTGCCAGTAGGTCCCCAACAGGAGGGGGCCTGAACACTGAAGCTTTCTTT
CDR3aa: CASRSPTGGGLNTEAFF
j_gene: TRBJ1-1
abundance: -
v_gene: TRBV19
d_gene: TRBD1

CDR3nt: TGTGCCAGCACCCCCCCAGACAGGGCGAACACTGAAGCTTTCTTT
CDR3aa: CASTPPDRANTEAFF
j_gene: TRBJ1-1
abundance: -
v_gene: TRBV7-9
d_gene: TRBD1

CDR3nt: TGTGCCAGCAGCTCGACTAGCGGGCGCACAGATACGCAGTATTTT
CDR3aa: CASSSTSGRTDTQYF
j_gene: TRBJ2-3
abundance: -
v_gene: TRBV7-3
d_gene: TRBD2

CDR3nt: TGTGCCAGCAGTTTTCGGGGGAACTATGGCTACACCTTC
CDR3aa: CASSFRGNYGYTF
j_gene: TRBJ1-2
abundance: -
v_gene: TRBV6-5
d_gene: -

CDR3nt: TGTGCCAGCAGCTCGGGACACTTGAATCAGCCCCAGCATTTT
CDR3aa: CASSSGHLNQPQHF
j_gene: TRBJ1-5
abundance: -
v_gene: TRBV7-9
d_gene: -

CDR3nt: TGTGCCAGCTCACCTCTTCGCACCAGGGCGGACGTCACTGAAGCTTTCTTT
CDR3aa: CASSPLRTRADVTEAFF
j_gene: TRBJ1-1
abundance: -
v_gene: TRBV18
d_gene: -

CDR3nt: TGTGCCAGCAGTGAAGCGCTTTGGACAGTAGGGACAGATACGCAGTATTTT
CDR3aa: CASSEALWTVGTDTQYF
j_gene: TRBJ2-3
abundance: -
v_gene: TRBV6-1
d_gene: -

CDR3nt: TGTGCCAGCAGTTACCGGGACAGCTACACCTTC
CDR3aa: CASSYRDSYTF
j_gene: TRBJ1-2
abundance: -
v_gene: TRBV6-5
d_gene: -

CDR3nt: TGTGCTAGTGGTTTGGGGACAGGGTCCTACGAGCAGTACTTC
CDR3aa: CASGLGTGSYEQYF
j_gene: TRBJ2-7
abundance: -
v_gene: TRBV12-5
d_gene: TRBD1

CDR3nt: TGTGCCAGCAGCCCAGGCGGGACTAGCGGGGGGAGAACGCAGTATTTT
CDR3aa: CASSPGGTSGGRTQYF
j_gene: TRBJ2-3
abundance: -
v_gene: TRBV7-3
d_gene: TRBD2